These 30 T cell receptor beta chains share one sample of origin, sequenced in a study of blood T cell repertoires in COVID-19. Method: immunoSEQ multiplex PCR; TCRdb's copy keeps in-frame clones and lacks some. The table has approximately 220,000 clones, 75% to 90% seen once; the top ten hold roughly 20%. What was sequenced was PBMCs or T cells enriched from blood (not recorded which). Receptors were obtained from a middle-aged man who had recovered from COVID-19.

The chain joins TRBV28 to TRBJ1-1; 8 nucleotides match TRBD1. The CDR3 loop spans 14 amino acids. The junction had 2 bases not matched to a gene; V was cut back by 5 bases and J by 0 bases. Germline lookup yields CDR1 MDHEN and CDR2 SYDVKM. The CDR3 loop reads CASSRQGLNTEAFF. CDR3 coding DNA: TGTGCCAGCAGTCGACAGGGGCTGAACACTGAAGCTTTCTTT.

The genes are TRBV10-3 and TRBJ2-3; D uncertain. The V end was cut by 6 bases, the J end by 2 bases, with 15 bases between. In germline, CDR1 is ENHRY, CDR2 SYGVKD. This CDR3 contains 15 residues. This CDR3 reads CAISRQEGSTDTQYF. The CDR3, as DNA: TGTGCCATCAGCCGCCAGGAAGGTTCCACAGATACGCAGTATTTT.

The chain combines TRBV27 with TRBJ2-7, with TRBD1 matching 7 bases. The J segment lost 3 bases and the V segment lost 3 bases, leaving 8 bases of the junction unmatched. This CDR3 spans 15 amino acids. Germline V gene data show CDR1 as MNHEY and CDR2 as SMNVEV (reference sequence). Here the CDR3 DNA reads TGTGCCAGCAGTTTGAAACAGGGGAATTTCTACGAGCAGTACTTC. This gives the protein CASSLKQGNFYEQYF.

This clone has just one count. The V call is TRBV4-1, the J call TRBJ2-7; the match to TRBD1 covers 7 bases. J gave up 6 bases and V 7 bases, and 15 bases lay outside the gene matches. From germline, CDR1 is MGHRA and CDR2 YSYEKL. CDR3 length: 15 residues. The CDR3 is CASTLKVTGTLEQYF. CDR3 coding DNA: TGCGCCAGCACCCTAAAAGTGACAGGGACGCTCGAGCAGTACTTC.

This rearrangement joins TRBV19 to TRBJ2-7, with 9 bases aligning to TRBD1. J lost 7 bases, V lost 1 base, and 14 bases had no gene match. This CDR3 is 17 amino acids long. The V gene's germline CDR1 is LNHDA and CDR2 SQIVND (reference sequence). CDR3 residues: CASSIVLPDRGTSEQYF. CDR3 nucleotide sequence: TGTGCCAGTAGTATAGTATTGCCGGACAGGGGAACGAGTGAGCAGTACTTC.

This rearrangement joins TRBV6-2 or TRBV6-3 to TRBJ2-7; D is possibly TRBD1 (6 bases). This CDR3 has 14 residues. The germline V gene encodes CDR1 MNHEY and CDR2 SVGEGT. V was trimmed by 6 bases and J by 4 bases, leaving 16 bases between them. In DNA, the CDR3 is TGTGCCAGCAGCGCACGGGGACAAAGTTACGAGCAGTACTTC. This codes for CASSARGQSYEQYF.

This clone was counted only a few times. The CDR3 is CASSPEGQRHEAFF. The CDR3 DNA sequence: TGTGCCAGCAGCCCCGAGGGACAGAGGCATGAAGCTTTCTTT. J is TRBJ1-1 and V is TRBV7-2; TRBD1 matches at 7 bases. CDR1 SGHTA and CDR2 FQGNSA come from the germline V gene. This CDR3 is 14 amino acids long. Germline trimming cut 5 bases from V and 7 bases from J; bases unmatched to any gene: 10.

The rearrangement joins TRBV3-1 (or the pseudogene TRBV3-2) to TRBJ2-2, with TRBD2 matching over 10 bases. This CDR3 comprises 16 residues. The germline gives CDR1 LGHDT, CDR2 YNNKEL (reference sequence). The junction had 2 bases not matched to a gene; V was cut back by 0 bases and J by 4 bases. CDR3 amino acids: CASSQEGTSVTGELFF. CDR3 in DNA: TGTGCCAGCAGCCAAGAAGGGACTAGCGTCACCGGGGAGCTGTTTTTT.

The chain combines TRBV29-1 with TRBJ2-7; 7 bases agree with TRBD1. CDR1 is SQVTM, CDR2 ANQGSEA, per germline. The length of the CDR3 is 13 residues. J was trimmed by 1 base and V by 6 bases; bases with no gene match: 6. Written as DNA, the CDR3 is TGCAGCGTGGGGACAGTGAAATCCTACGAGCAGTACTTC. This codes for CSVGTVKSYEQYF.

The chain combines TRBV4-2 with TRBJ1-1; D is unclear. The V gene lost 6 bases and the J gene lost 0 bases, with 8 bases spanning the gap. This CDR3 region has 13 residues. CDR1 and CDR2 from the germline V gene are LGHNA and YNFKEQ. CDR3: CASSVQMNTEAFF. CDR3 nucleotide sequence: TGTGCCAGCAGTGTACAGATGAACACTGAAGCTTTCTTT.

The chain couples TRBV20-1 to TRBJ2-7, with a possible D match to TRBD2 (6 bases). CDR1 and CDR2 (germline): DFQATT, SNEGSKA (reference sequence). V gave up 3 bases and J gave up 3 bases, with 21 bases separating them. The length of the CDR3 is 16 residues. In DNA, the CDR3 is TGCAGTGCTAGTCGAGTTGTCTGGCGGGATAACTACGAGCAGTACTTC. It codes for CSASRVVWRDNYEQYF.

J is TRBJ2-7 and V is TRBV2; 10 bases line up with TRBD1. V gave up 7 bases and J gave up 2 bases; unmatched junction bases: 8. The CDR3 consists of 15 residues. The V gene's germline CDR1 is SNHLY and CDR2 FYNNEI. CDR3 sequence: CASTRPGQGTYEQYF. CDR3 DNA: TGTGCCAGCACCCGACCGGGACAGGGGACCTACGAGCAGTACTTC.

This clone was counted between two and nine times. This chain uses TRBV7-9 with TRBJ1-3; D is ambiguous. V was clipped by 5 bases and J by 0 bases, with 14 bases between them. The CDR3 runs 16 residues. Per germline, CDR1 SEHNR and CDR2 FQNEAQ (reference sequence). The CDR3, as DNA: TGTGCCAGCAGCCAAATCATAGGAGGCTCTGGAAACACCATATATTTT. Translated: CASSQIIGGSGNTIYF.

The rearrangement links TRBV28 to TRBJ1-6; 11 bases are shared with TRBD1. CDR1 and CDR2 from the germline V gene are MDHEN and SYDVKM. This CDR3 is built from 16 residues. V shed 6 bases, J shed 8 bases, and the junction held 9 bases outside the gene matches. For the CDR3, the DNA is TGTGCCAGCAGCCCCCGCGGACAGGGGGCTTATTCACCCCTCCACTTT. Amino acid sequence: CASSPRGQGAYSPLHF. Filled out from reference TRBV28 and TRBJ1-6, the complete variable domain reads DVKVTQSSRYLVKRTGEKVFLECVQDMDHENMFWYRQDPGLGLRLIYFSYDVKMKEKGDIPEGYSVSREKKERFSLILESASTNQTSMYLCASSPRGQGAYSPLHFGNGTRLTVT.

The rearrangement joins TRBV5-1 to TRBJ1-2; 7 nucleotides match TRBD1. The CDR3 loop spans 14 amino acids. After removal of 4 bases from V and 5 bases from J, the junction contained 8 bases not matched to a gene. In germline, CDR1 is SGHRS, CDR2 YFSETQ. CDR3 in DNA: TGCGCCAGCAGCCCTGGACAGGATGGGTATGGCTACACCTTC. Translating gives CASSPGQDGYGYTF.

The rearrangement joins TRBV5-1 to TRBJ2-1, with TRBD1 identical over 8 bases. This CDR3 region has 15 residues. The V and J ends lost 4 bases and 1 base, in that order; junction bases with no gene match: 4. In germline, CDR1 is SGHRS, CDR2 YFSETQ. CDR3 coding DNA: TGCGCCAGCAGCGTGACAGGGGTATCCTACAATGAGCAGTTCTTC. This translates into CASSVTGVSYNEQFF.

This chain connects TRBV7-9 to TRBJ1-1, with 7 bases matching TRBD1. CDR1 and CDR2 from the germline V gene are SEHNR and FQNEAQ (reference sequence). This CDR3 contains 15 residues. After removal of 4 bases from V and 5 bases from J, the junction contained 10 bases not matched to a gene. The CDR3 DNA is TGTGCCAGCAGCTCCTCCGACAGGGTAGGAACTGAAGCTTTCTTT. It yields the protein CASSSSDRVGTEAFF.

This chain links TRBV7-9 with TRBJ1-5; TRBD1 matches 9 bases. Unmatched junction bases numbered 13, after V lost 4 bases and J lost 0 bases. The CDR3 length is 19 residues. Germline CDR1 and CDR2: SEHNR and FQNEAQ (reference sequence). The DNA of the CDR3 is TGTGCCAGCAGCTCCACCCGACAGGGGGGCAATTATAGCAATCAGCCCCAGCATTTT. It specifies CASSSTRQGGNYSNQPQHF.

There are a few counts of this clone. CDR3 residues: CSATGQGAFF. CDR3 coding DNA: TGCAGTGCCACCGGGCAGGGAGCTTTCTTT. This sequence joins TRBV20-1 and TRBJ1-1; D is perhaps TRBD1 (5 bases). V lost 6 bases to trimming and J lost 10 bases, with 12 bases between them. Germline V gene sequence: CDR1 DFQATT, CDR2 SNEGSKA (reference sequence). The CDR3 runs to 10 residues.

The chain carries TRBV13 and TRBJ2-2; D might be TRBD2 (6 bases). CDR1 and CDR2 (germline): PRHDT, FYEKMQ (reference sequence). V was pared by 5 bases and J by 2 bases, with 12 bases between. This CDR3 has 15 residues. The CDR3 DNA sequence: TGTGCCAGCAGCAGCAGCGGGTATAACACCGGGGAGCTGTTTTTT. The encoded protein is CASSSSGYNTGELFF. Looking up the rest from reference TRBV13 and TRBJ2-2 gives the full variable domain: AAGVIQSPRHLIKEKRETATLKCYPIPRHDTVYWYQQGPGQDPQFLISFYEKMQSDKGSIPDRFSAQQFSDYHSELNMSSLELGDSALYFCASSSSGYNTGELFFGEGSRLTVL.

This chain links TRBV6-2 or TRBV6-3 with TRBJ1-2; D gene ambiguous. Germline values: CDR1 MNHEY, CDR2 SVGEGT. V was pared by 5 bases and J by 1 base, with 5 bases between. This CDR3 spans 12 amino acids. The CDR3 spells CASSPGNYGYTF. CDR3 DNA: TGTGCCAGCAGTCCCGGTAACTATGGCTACACCTTC.

This rearrangement joins TRBV24-1 to TRBJ2-3; TRBD1 matches at 9 bases. Trimming took 5 bases from V and 4 from J; bases not matched to a gene: 3. This CDR3 is 14 amino acids long. The germline gives CDR1 KGHDR, CDR2 SFDVKD. The CDR3 sequence: CATSGTGGPDTQYF. The CDR3 DNA reads TGTGCCACCAGTGGTACAGGGGGCCCAGATACGCAGTATTTT.

This rearrangement joins TRBV5-1 to TRBJ2-3, with D unclear. Germline-derived CDR1 and CDR2 are SGHRS and YFSETQ. Trimming removed 1 base from V and 0 bases from J, with 12 bases in between. The CDR3 has 16 amino acids. The CDR3 bases are TGCGCCAGCAGCTTGCGGCGGCAAACTAGCACAGATACGCAGTATTTT. This translates into CASSLRRQTSTDTQYF.

Note on this clone: The junction departs from germline at one end; a sequencing error may be responsible. The chain couples TRBV5-1 to TRBJ2-7, with D perhaps matching TRBD2 (6 bases). The CDR3 has 14 residues. Germline CDR1 reads SGHRS; CDR2 reads YFSETQ. The CDR3 DNA sequence: TGCGCCAGCAGCACGACCGGGAGCTCCTACGAGCAGTGCTTC. Translation gives CASSTTGSSYEQCF.

The chain links TRBV9 to TRBJ1-6; the match to TRBD1 covers 7 bases. The V gene's germline CDR1 is SGDLS and CDR2 YYNGEE. This CDR3 spans 14 amino acids. Trimming at V came to 2 bases and at J to 4 bases, leaving 0 bases not matched to a gene. The CDR3 DNA reads as TGTGCCAGCAGCGTGACAGGGTATAATTCACCCCTCCACTTT. Protein product: CASSVTGYNSPLHF.

CDR3 residues: CASSTQIGGPAGELFF. The CDR3 coding sequence is TGCGCCAGCTCGACGCAGATAGGAGGGCCAGCCGGGGAGCTGTTTTTT. V usage is TRBV4-3 and J usage is TRBJ2-2; D possibly corresponds to TRBD2 (6 bases). Per the germline V gene, CDR1 is LGHNA and CDR2 is YSLEER. This CDR3 contains 16 residues. With 8 bases removed from V and 6 bases from J, the gap between germline ends came to 22 bases.

V is TRBV6-5 and J is TRBJ2-7; the D gene is possibly TRBD1 (5 bases). V dropped 7 bases and J dropped 3 bases, with 19 bases sitting between them. The CDR3 has 15 amino acids. The germline V gene encodes CDR1 MNHEY and CDR2 SVGAGI. The CDR3 region has the DNA TGTGCCAGCACCACGGACACCTCGGATGGCTACGAGCAGTACTTC. Its protein is CASTTDTSDGYEQYF.

The rearrangement uses TRBV14 and TRBJ2-7; D is unresolved. V was trimmed by 0 bases and J by 7 bases, leaving 10 bases between them. Germline loops: CDR1 SGHDN, CDR2 FVKESK. The CDR3 covers 13 residues. The CDR3 loop is CASSQEYRDEQYF. As DNA, the CDR3 is TGTGCCAGCAGCCAAGAGTATCGAGATGAGCAGTACTTC.

The CDR3 here is CASSELSRTNTEAFF. The CDR3, as DNA: TGTGCCAGCAGTGAATTATCTAGGACAAACACTGAAGCTTTCTTT. The chain is built from TRBV13 and TRBJ1-1; the D gene is possibly TRBD1 (5 bases). CDR3 length: 15 amino acids. V lost 6 bases to trimming and J lost 2 bases, with 16 bases between them. The germline CDR1 and CDR2 sequences are PRHDT and FYEKMQ (reference sequence).

A single count supports this clone. The V call is TRBV10-3, the J call TRBJ2-2; 7 bases match TRBD1. Germline V gene data show CDR1 as ENHRY and CDR2 as SYGVKD. V shed 6 bases and J 4 bases; nucleotides not matched to a gene: 5. The CDR3 spans 14 residues. This CDR3 is CAISLTGTTGELFF. The CDR3 region has the DNA TGTGCCATCAGCTTGACAGGGACCACCGGGGAGCTGTTTTTT.